This T cell receptor (beta chain) stems from a study of T cells expressing NK-cell markers. One entry per CDR3 protein, without DNA, is what TCRdb gives after re-calling the 5' RACE reads. This listing includes around 260,000 distinct CDR3 sequences. As to this clonotype: Its target is not known.

Study-wide findings and caveats: Clones of NKG2C+ T cells that had expanded were of unclear HCMV specificity.

Germline V gives CDR1 SEHNR, CDR2 FQNEAQ (reference sequence). This CDR3 comprises 13 residues. This sequence was found in a woman between 18 and 70 years old in good health. This chain joins TRBV7-9 and TRBJ2-1. Material: blood T cells: a sorted CD56 or NKG2C T cell subset, CD4+ or CD8+ T cells, or bulk PBMC T cells (not recorded which). CDR3 amino acids: CASSLVVSSGWFF.